This entry features one TCR beta chain sequence. Its antigen is still unknown. The entry originates in a study of T cells expressing NK-cell markers. At the level of the study: TCR beta repertoires came from sorted CD3+CD56+NKG2C+, CD3+CD56+NKG2C- and CD3+CD56-NKG2C+ T cells. Study-level points and caveats: Dominant NKG2C+ clonotypes made up about 1.0-7.0% of CD8+ T cells in roughly 6 donors.

The CDR3 sequence is 17 residues long. TCRdb re-called the 5' RACE reads; every CDR3 protein appears as one record, without DNA. The table lists approximately 550,000 distinct CDR3 sequences. This clonotype was sampled from a man younger than 30 in good health. The V call is TRBV12-3 or TRBV12-4, the J call TRBJ2-1. Input material: blood T cells: a sorted CD56 or NKG2C T cell subset, CD4+ or CD8+ T cells, or bulk PBMC T cells (not recorded which). The CDR3 sequence is CASSFVIADSSYNEQFF.